The sequence of this TCR beta chain was determined in a study of metastatic and nonmetastatic thyroid tumors. Study overall: The comparison covered peripheral blood and tumor or nodule tissue in malignant and benign thyroid patients.

This clone came up many times. Its antigen is currently unknown. General study points: Reportedly, malignant thyroid tumors had significantly higher TCR beta diversity than benign nodules, in blood and tumor.

In the authors' workflow: CDR3 was compared across clinicopathological groups, and the resulting differences were used to build a distant-metastasis classifier for papillary thyroid cancer. TCRdb recomputed clones from the PCR reads via MiXCR. The V and J calls come from TCRdb's annotation, not from the publication. The sample has about 23,000 clones, around a fifth seen once. Ahead of thyroid surgery, no patient had received treatment of any kind. The sequenced material came from blood. The receptor comes from a male donor with papillary thyroid cancer or a benign thyroid nodule (not recorded which). Some clones in this sample may be carry-over from other donors' samples.

CDR3 sequence reads: CASSISEKLFF. CDR3 DNA: TGTGCCAGCAGTATCTCTGAAAAACTGTTTTTT. This chain uses TRBV2 with TRBJ1-4, with D hard to call. This CDR3 has 11 amino acids. Per germline, CDR1 SNHLY and CDR2 FYNNEI. V lost 5 bases to trimming and J lost 7 bases, with 5 bases between them.